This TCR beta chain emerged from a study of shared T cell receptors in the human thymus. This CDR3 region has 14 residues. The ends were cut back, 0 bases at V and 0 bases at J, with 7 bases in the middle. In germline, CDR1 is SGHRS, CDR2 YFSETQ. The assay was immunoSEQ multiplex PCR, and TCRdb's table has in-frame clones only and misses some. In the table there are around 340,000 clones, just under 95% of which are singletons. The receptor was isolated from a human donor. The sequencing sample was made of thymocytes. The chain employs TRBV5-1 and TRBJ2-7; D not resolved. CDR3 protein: CASSLERPSYEQYF. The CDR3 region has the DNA TGCGCCAGCAGCTTGGAGCGACCCTCCTACGAGCAGTACTTC.